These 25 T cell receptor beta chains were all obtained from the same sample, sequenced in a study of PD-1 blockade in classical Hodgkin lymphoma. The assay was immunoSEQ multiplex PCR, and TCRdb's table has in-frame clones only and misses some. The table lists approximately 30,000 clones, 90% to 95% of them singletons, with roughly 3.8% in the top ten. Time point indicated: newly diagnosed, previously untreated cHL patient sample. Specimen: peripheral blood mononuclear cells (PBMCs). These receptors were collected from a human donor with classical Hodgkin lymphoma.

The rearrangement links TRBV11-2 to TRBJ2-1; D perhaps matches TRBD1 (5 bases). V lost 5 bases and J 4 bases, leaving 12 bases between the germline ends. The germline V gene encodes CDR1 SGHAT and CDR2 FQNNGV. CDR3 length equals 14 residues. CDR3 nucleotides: TGTGCCAGCAGCCCCTTGGCAGGGTACAATGAGCAGTTCTTC. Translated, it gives CASSPLAGYNEQFF.

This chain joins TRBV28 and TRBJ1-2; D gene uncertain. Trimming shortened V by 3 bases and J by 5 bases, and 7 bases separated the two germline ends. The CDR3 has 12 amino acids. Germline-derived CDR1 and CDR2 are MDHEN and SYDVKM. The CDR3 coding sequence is TGTGCCAGCAGTTTGTTACAGTATGGCTACACCTTC. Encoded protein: CASSLLQYGYTF.

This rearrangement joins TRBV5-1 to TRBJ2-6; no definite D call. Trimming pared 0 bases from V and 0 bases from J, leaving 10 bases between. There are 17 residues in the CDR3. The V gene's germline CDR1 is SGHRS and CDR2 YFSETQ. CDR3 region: CASSLDGSTSGANVLTF. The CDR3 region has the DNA TGCGCCAGCAGCTTGGACGGGTCGACCTCTGGGGCCAACGTCCTGACTTTC. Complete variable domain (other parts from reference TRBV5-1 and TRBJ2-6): KAGVTQTPRYLIKTRGQQVTLSCSPISGHRSVSWYQQTPGQGLQFLFEYFSETQRNKGNFPGRFSGRQFSNSRSEMNVSTLELGDSALYLCASSLDGSTSGANVLTFGAGSRLTVL.

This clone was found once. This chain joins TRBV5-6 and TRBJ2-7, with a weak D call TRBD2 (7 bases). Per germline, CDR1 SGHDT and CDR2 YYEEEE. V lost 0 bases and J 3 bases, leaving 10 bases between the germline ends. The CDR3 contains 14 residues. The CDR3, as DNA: TGTGCCAGCAGCTTGGCGGGGGGCGGCTACGAGCAGTACTTC. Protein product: CASSLAGGGYEQYF.

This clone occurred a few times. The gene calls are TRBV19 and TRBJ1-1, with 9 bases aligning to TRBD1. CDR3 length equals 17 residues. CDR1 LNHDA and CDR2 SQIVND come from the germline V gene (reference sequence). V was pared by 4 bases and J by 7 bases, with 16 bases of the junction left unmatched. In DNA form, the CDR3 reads TGTGCCAGTAGTAAAAAGGACCCACAGGGGGCAGGGGTTGAAGCTTTCTTT. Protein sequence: CASSKKDPQGAGVEAFF.

The CDR3 sequence is CASSQDPGTSGYNEQFF. CDR3 sequence (DNA): TGCGCCAGCAGCCAAGACCCTGGGACTAGCGGGTACAATGAGCAGTTCTTC. The chain employs TRBV4-3 and TRBJ2-1, with 12 positions matching TRBD2. Looked up from germline, CDR1 is LGHNA and CDR2 is YSLEER. V lost 0 bases and J lost 4; bases outside the gene matches: 4. The CDR3 length is 17 residues.

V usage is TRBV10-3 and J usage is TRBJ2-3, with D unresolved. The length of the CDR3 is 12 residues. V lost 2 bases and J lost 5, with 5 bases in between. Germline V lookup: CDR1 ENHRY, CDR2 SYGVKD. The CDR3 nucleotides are TGTGCCATCAGTGAGCGTGGAGATACGCAGTATTTT. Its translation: CAISERGDTQYF.

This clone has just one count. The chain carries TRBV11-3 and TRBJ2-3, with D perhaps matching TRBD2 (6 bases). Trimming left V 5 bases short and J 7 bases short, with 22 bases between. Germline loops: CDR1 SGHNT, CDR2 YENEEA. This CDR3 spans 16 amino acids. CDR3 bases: TGTGCCAGCAGCCCCAAATCCGGGAGCGGTGGACATACGCAGTATTTT. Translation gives CASSPKSGSGGHTQYF.

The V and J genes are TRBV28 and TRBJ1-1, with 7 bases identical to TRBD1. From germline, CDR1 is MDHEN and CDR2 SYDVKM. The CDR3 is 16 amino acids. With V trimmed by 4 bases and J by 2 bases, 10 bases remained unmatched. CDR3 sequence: CASSSPGQALNTEAFF. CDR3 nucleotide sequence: TGTGCCAGCAGTTCCCCTGGACAGGCGCTTAACACTGAAGCTTTCTTT.

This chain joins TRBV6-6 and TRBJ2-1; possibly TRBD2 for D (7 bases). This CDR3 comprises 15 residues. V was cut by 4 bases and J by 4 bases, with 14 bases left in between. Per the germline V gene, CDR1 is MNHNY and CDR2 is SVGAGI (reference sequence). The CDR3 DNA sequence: TGTGCCAGCAGTTTGATACAGGGAGGGTACAATGAGCAGTTCTTC. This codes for CASSLIQGGYNEQFF.

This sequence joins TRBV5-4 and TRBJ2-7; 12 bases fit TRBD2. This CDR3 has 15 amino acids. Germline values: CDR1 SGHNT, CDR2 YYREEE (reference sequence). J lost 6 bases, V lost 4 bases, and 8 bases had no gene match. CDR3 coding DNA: TGTGCCAGCAGCCACGGACTAGCGGGAAGGCCCGAGCAGTACTTC. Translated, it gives CASSHGLAGRPEQYF.

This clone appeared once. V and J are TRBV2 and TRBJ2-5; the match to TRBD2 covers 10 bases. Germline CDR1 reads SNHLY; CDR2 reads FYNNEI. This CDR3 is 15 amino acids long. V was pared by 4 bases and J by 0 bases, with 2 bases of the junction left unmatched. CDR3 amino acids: CASSGGLADQETQYF. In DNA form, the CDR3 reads TGTGCCAGCAGTGGAGGACTAGCGGACCAAGAGACCCAGTACTTC.

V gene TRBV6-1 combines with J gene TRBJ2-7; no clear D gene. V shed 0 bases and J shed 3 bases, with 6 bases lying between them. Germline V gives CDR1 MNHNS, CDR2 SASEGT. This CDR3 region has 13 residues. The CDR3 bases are TGTGCCAGCAGTGAAGCGCGAGGCTACGAGCAGTACTTC. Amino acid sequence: CASSEARGYEQYF.

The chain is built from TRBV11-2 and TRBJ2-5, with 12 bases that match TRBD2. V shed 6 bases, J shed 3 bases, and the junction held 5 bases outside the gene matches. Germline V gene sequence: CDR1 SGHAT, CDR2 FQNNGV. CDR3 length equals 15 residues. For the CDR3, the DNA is TGTGCCAGCAGACCCCGACTAGCGGGAGAAGAGACCCAGTACTTC. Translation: CASRPRLAGEETQYF. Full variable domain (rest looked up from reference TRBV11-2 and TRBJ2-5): EAGVAQSPRYKIIEKRQSVAFWCNPISGHATLYWYQQILGQGPKLLIQFQNNGVVDDSQLPKDRFSAERLKGVDSTLKIQPAKLEDSAVYLCASRPRLAGEETQYFGPGTRLLVL.

The CDR3 region has the DNA TGTGCCAGCTCACCGGGACAGGGGGTCGCCTACGAGCAGTACTTC. It is translated as CASSPGQGVAYEQYF. V is TRBV18 and J is TRBJ2-7; 11 nucleotides agree with TRBD1. CDR3 length: 15 residues. From germline, CDR1 is KGHSH and CDR2 LQKENI. V was pared by 3 bases and J by 2 bases, with 3 bases of the junction left unmatched.

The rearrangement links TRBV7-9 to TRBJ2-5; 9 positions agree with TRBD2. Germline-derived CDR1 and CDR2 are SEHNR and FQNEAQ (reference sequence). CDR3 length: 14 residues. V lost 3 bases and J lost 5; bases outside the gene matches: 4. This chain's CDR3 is CASSFGTSTETQYF. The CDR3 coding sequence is TGTGCCAGCAGCTTCGGGACTAGCACCGAGACCCAGTACTTC.

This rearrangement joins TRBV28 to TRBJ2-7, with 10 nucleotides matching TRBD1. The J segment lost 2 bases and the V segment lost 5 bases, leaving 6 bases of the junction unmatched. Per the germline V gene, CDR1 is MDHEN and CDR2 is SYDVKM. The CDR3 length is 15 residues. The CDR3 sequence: CASSGTGVLAYEQYF. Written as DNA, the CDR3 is TGTGCCAGCAGTGGGACAGGGGTTTTGGCCTACGAGCAGTACTTC.

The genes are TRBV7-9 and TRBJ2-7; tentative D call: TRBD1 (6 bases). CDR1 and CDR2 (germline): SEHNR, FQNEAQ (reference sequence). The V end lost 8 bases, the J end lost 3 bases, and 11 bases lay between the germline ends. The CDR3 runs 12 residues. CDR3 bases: TGTGCCAGCGGCGGACAGAACTACGAGCAGTACTTC. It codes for CASGGQNYEQYF. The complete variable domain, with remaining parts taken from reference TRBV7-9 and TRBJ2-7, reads DTGVSQNPRHKITKRGQNVTFRCDPISEHNRLYWYRQTLGQGPEFLTYFQNEAQLEKSRLLSDRFSAERPKGSFSTLEIQRTEQGDSAMYLCASGGQNYEQYFGPGTRLTVT.

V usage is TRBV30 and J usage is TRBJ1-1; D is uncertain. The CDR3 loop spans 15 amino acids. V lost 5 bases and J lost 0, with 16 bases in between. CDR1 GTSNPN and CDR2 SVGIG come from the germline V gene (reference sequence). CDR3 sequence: CAWVARGIMNTEAFF. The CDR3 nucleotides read TGTGCCTGGGTAGCTCGAGGGATTATGAACACTGAAGCTTTCTTT. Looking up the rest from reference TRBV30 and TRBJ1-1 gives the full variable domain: SQTIHQWPATLVQPVGSPLSLECTVEGTSNPNLYWYRQAAGRGLQLLFYSVGIGQISSEVPQNLSASRPQDRQFILSSKKLLLSDSGFYLCAWVARGIMNTEAFFGQGTRLTVV.

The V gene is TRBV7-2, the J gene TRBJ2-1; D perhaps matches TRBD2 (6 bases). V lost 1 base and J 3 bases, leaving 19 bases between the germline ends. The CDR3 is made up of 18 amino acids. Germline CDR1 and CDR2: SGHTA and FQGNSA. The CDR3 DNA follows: TGTGCCAGCAGCTTAGGTGGCCTCACCGGGACTGACTACAATGAGCAGTTCTTC. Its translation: CASSLGGLTGTDYNEQFF.

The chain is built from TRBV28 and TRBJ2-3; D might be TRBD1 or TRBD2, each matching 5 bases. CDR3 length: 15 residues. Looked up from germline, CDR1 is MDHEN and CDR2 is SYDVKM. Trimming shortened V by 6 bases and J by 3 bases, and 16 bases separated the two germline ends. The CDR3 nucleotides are TGTGCCAGCAGGTTGAGGGCCTGGGGGACAGATACGCAGTATTTT. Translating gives CASRLRAWGTDTQYF.

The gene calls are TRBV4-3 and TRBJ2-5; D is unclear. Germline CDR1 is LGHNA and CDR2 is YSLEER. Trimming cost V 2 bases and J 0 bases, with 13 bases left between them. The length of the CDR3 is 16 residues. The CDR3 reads CASSQRPPPNQETQYF. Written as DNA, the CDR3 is TGCGCCAGCAGCCAACGGCCCCCACCTAACCAAGAGACCCAGTACTTC.

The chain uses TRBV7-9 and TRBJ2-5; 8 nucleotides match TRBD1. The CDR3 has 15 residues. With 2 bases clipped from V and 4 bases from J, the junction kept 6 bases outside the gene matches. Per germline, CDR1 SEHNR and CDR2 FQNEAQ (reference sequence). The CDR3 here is CASSLQGAALETQYF. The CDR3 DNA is TGTGCCAGCAGCTTACAGGGGGCAGCTCTAGAGACCCAGTACTTC.

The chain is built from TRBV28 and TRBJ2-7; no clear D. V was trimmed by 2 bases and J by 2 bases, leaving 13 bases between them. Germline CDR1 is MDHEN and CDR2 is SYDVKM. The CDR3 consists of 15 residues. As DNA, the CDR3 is TGTGCCAGCAGTTTAACGACTTCTGCGACCTACGAGCAGTACTTC. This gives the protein CASSLTTSATYEQYF.

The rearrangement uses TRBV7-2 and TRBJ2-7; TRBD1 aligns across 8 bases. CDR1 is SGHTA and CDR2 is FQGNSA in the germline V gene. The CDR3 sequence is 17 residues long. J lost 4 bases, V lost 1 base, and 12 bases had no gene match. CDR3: CASSLVSDWDRRYEQYF. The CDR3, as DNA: TGTGCCAGCAGCTTAGTATCCGATTGGGACAGGCGATACGAGCAGTACTTC.